This T cell receptor beta chain was captured in a study of post-analysis software for immune sequencing data. As for the study in general: The courses of disease that were included comprised relapsing-remitting, secondary progressive and progressive-relapsing multiple sclerosis. General study results and limits: Normalized Chao1 diversity was significantly lower in multiple sclerosis patients than in controls. The study found TRBV5-6, TRBV5-1 and TRBV20-1 among roughly 5 TRBV segments more frequent in patients than controls.

Libraries were made from TCR beta cDNA, and they carried unique molecular identifiers. TCRdb re-called the PCR reads through MiXCR, storing one row per CDR3 protein. Found here are roughly 540,000 distinct CDR3 sequences, around 34% of them singletons; the top ten hold 6%. This clonotype was found many times. What it binds is unknown. The CDR3 spans 16 residues. The trim removed 4 bases at V and 1 base at J, leaving 6 bases unmatched. Looked up from germline, CDR1 is SGHRS and CDR2 is YFSETQ. V and J are TRBV5-1 and TRBJ2-3, with 10 bases lining up with TRBD2. This sequence originates from a girl under 18 with multiple sclerosis. The sample comprised blood. The CDR3 DNA reads TGCGCCAGCAGCCCGCCCGGACTAGCGGGCACAGATACGCAGTATTTT. Translating it yields CASSPPGLAGTDTQYF.